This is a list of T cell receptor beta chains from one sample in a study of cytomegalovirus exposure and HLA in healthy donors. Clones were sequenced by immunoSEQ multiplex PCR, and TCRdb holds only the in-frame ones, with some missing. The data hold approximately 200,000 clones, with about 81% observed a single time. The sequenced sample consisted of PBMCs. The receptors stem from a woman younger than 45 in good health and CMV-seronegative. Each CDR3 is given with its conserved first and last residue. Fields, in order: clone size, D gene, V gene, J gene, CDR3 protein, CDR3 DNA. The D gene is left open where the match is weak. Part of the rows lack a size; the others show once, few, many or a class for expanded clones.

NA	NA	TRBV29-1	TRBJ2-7	CSVEAPGGTYEQYF	TGCAGCGTTGAAGCCCCGGGCGGGACCTACGAGCAGTACTTC
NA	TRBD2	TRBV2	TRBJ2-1	CASSGGSSSYNEQFF	TGTGCCAGCAGCGGGGGGTCGAGCTCCTACAATGAGCAGTTCTTC
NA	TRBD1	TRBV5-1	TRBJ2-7	CASNEGAPLSYEQYF	TGCGCCAGTAACGAGGGGGCCCCACTCTCCTACGAGCAGTACTTC
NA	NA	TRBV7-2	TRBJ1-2	CASSFKTGAYGYTF	TGTGCCAGCAGCTTTAAGACAGGAGCCTATGGCTACACCTTC
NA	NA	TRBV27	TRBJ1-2	CASSPRGRANFNYGYTF	TGTGCCAGCAGTCCGCGGGGGAGGGCCAATTTCAACTATGGCTACACCTTC
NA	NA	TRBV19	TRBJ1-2	CASSIAKEPELTNYGYTF	TGTGCCAGTAGTATCGCAAAGGAACCGGAGCTAACTAACTATGGCTACACCTTC
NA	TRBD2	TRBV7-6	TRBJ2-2	CASSLVSGGRVGELFF	TGTGCCAGCAGCTTAGTGTCCGGCGGGAGGGTCGGGGAGCTGTTTTTT
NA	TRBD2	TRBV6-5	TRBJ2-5	CASSLGLAGAETQYF	TGTGCCAGCAGCTTGGGACTAGCGGGAGCAGAGACCCAGTACTTC
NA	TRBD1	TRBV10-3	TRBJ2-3	CAIRGQVLTDTQYF	TGTGCCATCAGGGGACAGGTTCTCACAGATACGCAGTATTTT
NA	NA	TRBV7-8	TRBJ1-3	CASSWRGTQGNTIYF	TGTGCCAGCAGCTGGCGAGGGACACAGGGAAACACCATATATTTT
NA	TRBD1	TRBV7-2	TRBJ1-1	CASSRPGTAASSPEAFF	TGTGCCAGCAGCCGACCCGGGACAGCCGCTTCAAGTCCTGAAGCTTTCTTT
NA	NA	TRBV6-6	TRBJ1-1	CASSYSTDSEAFF	TGTGCCAGCAGTTACTCCACAGATTCTGAAGCTTTCTTT
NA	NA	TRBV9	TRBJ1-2	CASSPQLTENYGYTF	TGTGCCAGCAGCCCCCAGCTGACAGAAAACTATGGCTACACCTTC
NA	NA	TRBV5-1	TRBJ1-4	CASSLGVAGNEKLFF	TGCGCCAGCAGCTTGGGAGTAGCCGGTAATGAAAAACTGTTTTTT
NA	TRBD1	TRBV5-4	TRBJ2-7	CASIPDRGGHEQYF	TGTGCCAGCATCCCGGACAGGGGGGGACACGAGCAGTACTTC
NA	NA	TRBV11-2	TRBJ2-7	CASSKVRGALSEQYF	TGTGCCAGCAGCAAGGTCAGGGGGGCCTTAAGCGAGCAGTACTTC
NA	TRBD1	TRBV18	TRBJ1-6	CASSPLRTGRNSPLHF	TGTGCCAGCTCACCACTACGGACAGGGAGGAATTCACCCCTCCACTTT
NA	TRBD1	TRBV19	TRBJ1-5	CASSGTGTGNQPQHF	TGTGCCAGTAGTGGGACAGGGACTGGGAATCAGCCCCAGCATTTT
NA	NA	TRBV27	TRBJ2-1	CASTPGTYGEQFF	TGTGCCAGCACCCCCGGGACTTACGGTGAGCAGTTCTTC
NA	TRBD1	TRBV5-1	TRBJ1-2	CASSWDRAYGYTF	TGCGCCAGCAGCTGGGACAGGGCCTATGGCTACACCTTC
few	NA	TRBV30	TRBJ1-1	CAWSLLQGNTEAFF	TGTGCCTGGAGCCTTCTACAGGGGAACACTGAAGCTTTCTTT
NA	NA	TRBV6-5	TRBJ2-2	CASSETWVGGGELFF	TGTGCCAGCAGCGAAACTTGGGTGGGAGGAGGGGAGCTGTTTTTT
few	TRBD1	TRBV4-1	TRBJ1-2	CASSQVGQNYGYTF	TGCGCCAGCAGCCAAGTGGGACAGAACTATGGCTACACCTTC
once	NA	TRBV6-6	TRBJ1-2	CASSYTGAYGYTF	TGTGCCAGCAGTTACACAGGAGCCTATGGCTACACCTTC